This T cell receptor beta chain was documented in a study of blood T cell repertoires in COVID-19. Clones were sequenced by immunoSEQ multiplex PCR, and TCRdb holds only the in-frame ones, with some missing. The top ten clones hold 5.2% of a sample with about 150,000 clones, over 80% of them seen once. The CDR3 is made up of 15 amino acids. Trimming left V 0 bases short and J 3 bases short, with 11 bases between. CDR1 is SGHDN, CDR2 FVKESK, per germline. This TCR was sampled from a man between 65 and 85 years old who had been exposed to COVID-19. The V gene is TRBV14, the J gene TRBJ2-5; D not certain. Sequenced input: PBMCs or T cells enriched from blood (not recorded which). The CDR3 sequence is CASSQDWYREETQYF. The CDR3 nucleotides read TGTGCCAGCAGCCAAGACTGGTACCGGGAAGAGACCCAGTACTTC.